Sequencing of this TCR beta chain was carried out in a study of Ad26.COV2.S vaccination and SARS-CoV-2 variants. Study-wide points: Following vaccination, spike-specific CD8+ and CD4+ T cell responses reportedly exhibited substantial breadth.

Germline V gene data show CDR1 as KGHDR and CDR2 as SFDVKD. This CDR3 is built from 14 residues. The V gene lost 6 bases and the J gene lost 4 bases, with 14 bases spanning the gap. To note about this clone: Its antigen is unknown.

The table came from immunoSEQ multiplex PCR; TCRdb's copy has only in-frame clones and leaves some out. Of 300,000 to 400,000 clones in the sample, 86% were seen once. The treatment was: roughly 18 received Ad26.COV2.S at low or high dose, single or two shots; about five received placebo; per-sample allocation not given. Samples were taken on day 63 after the first vaccine or placebo injection. Adults aged 18-55 years in Boston included the donor. V and J are TRBV24-1 and TRBJ1-2; D is perhaps TRBD1 (5 bases). The material sequenced was peripheral blood, taken in a trial of Ad26.COV2.S vaccine versus placebo. The clonotype originates from a person aged 18 to 59 who received the Ad26.COV2.S COVID-19 vaccine or a placebo. The CDR3 loop is CATSRDLVLYGYTF. Written as DNA, the CDR3 is TGTGCCACCAGTAGGGACTTGGTCCTCTATGGCTACACCTTC.